Presented here are 28 T cell receptor beta chains from one specimen sequenced in a study of Graves' ophthalmopathy and Graves' hyperthyroidism. Amplification from RNA transcripts yielded the TCR beta CDR3 regions. RT-PCR with HTBI primers came first, then second-round multiplex PCR. One entry per CDR3 protein results from TCRdb running MiXCR on the multiplex PCR reads. The sample has some 1.1 million distinct CDR3 sequences, 35% to 45% seen once; the top ten hold around 10%. Material: peripheral blood or thyroid tissue (not recorded which). Every receptor here comes from an adult man with Graves' hyperthyroidism.

This chain connects TRBV25-1 to TRBJ1-1, with TRBD1 as a possible D gene (5 bases). The CDR3 is 15 amino acids. Germline V gene sequence: CDR1 MGHDK, CDR2 SYGVNS. CDR3 sequence reads: CARDWDRGANTEAFF. The CDR3 DNA reads as TGTGCTAGAGATTGGGACCGGGGTGCGAACACTGAAGCTTTCTTT.

The rearrangement uses TRBV4-2 and TRBJ1-5; D is undetermined. This CDR3 comprises 13 residues. V was shortened by 6 bases and J by 9 bases, with 15 bases between the two germline ends. Germline V gene sequence: CDR1 LGHNA, CDR2 YNFKEQ. The CDR3 DNA reads TGTGCCAGCAGTCGTTACCCCGGATCGCCCCAGCATTTT. This codes for CASSRYPGSPQHF.

This clonotype occurred a few times. The genes are TRBV29-1 and TRBJ2-7, with D possibly being TRBD1 or TRBD2 (5 bases each). The germline V gene encodes CDR1 SQVTM and CDR2 ANQGSEA. The CDR3 is made up of 13 amino acids. V lost 3 bases and J 5 bases, leaving 14 bases between the germline ends. The CDR3 sequence: CSVEWTGAHEQYF. The CDR3 DNA sequence: TGCAGCGTTGAGTGGACTGGGGCCCACGAGCAGTACTTC.

The rearrangement links TRBV4-1 to TRBJ1-6; D is undetermined. V was cut by 3 bases and J by 10 bases, with 16 bases left in between. The CDR3 runs 15 residues. Looked up from germline, CDR1 is MGHRA and CDR2 is YSYEKL. Here the CDR3 reads CASSQSDPAKSPLHF. The CDR3 DNA follows: TGCGCCAGCAGCCAGTCGGACCCAGCCAAATCACCCCTCCACTTT.

This clonotype came up many times. The genes are TRBV20-1 and TRBJ2-7; 9 bases match TRBD1. V lost 6 bases, J lost 2 bases, and 11 bases stayed unmatched. The CDR3 covers 15 residues. Looked up from germline, CDR1 is DFQATT and CDR2 is SNEGSKA (reference sequence). CDR3 amino acids: CSAGPRTGDTYEQYF. The CDR3 DNA reads TGCAGTGCCGGGCCCCGGACAGGGGATACCTACGAGCAGTACTTC.

To note about this clonotype: One junction end does not reproduce the germline sequence, and a read error may be involved. This chain joins TRBV10-3 and TRBJ1-4; no firm D call. The length of the CDR3 is 13 residues. Germline V lookup: CDR1 ENHRY, CDR2 SYGVKD. This CDR3 is CASSSGFNEKLFF. The CDR3 coding sequence is TGTGCCAGCAGTTCAGGCTTTAATGAAAAACTGTTTTTT.

This clonotype was counted many times. J is TRBJ2-7 and V is TRBV7-2, with 9 bases lining up with TRBD1. Germline values: CDR1 SGHTA, CDR2 FQGNSA. The CDR3 covers 16 residues. Germline trimming cut 5 bases from V and 6 bases from J; bases unmatched to any gene: 14. DNA for the CDR3: TGTGCCAGCAGCGTAGGAGGGACAGGGTACGGTGGCGAGCAGTACTTC. Translation: CASSVGGTGYGGEQYF.

This clonotype came up a few times. The V and J genes are TRBV12-3 or TRBV12-4 and TRBJ2-7; 7 bases match TRBD2. The CDR3 has 16 residues. The V gene end was trimmed by 1 base and the J gene end by 3 bases; junction bases not matched to a gene: 9. The CDR3 bases are TGTGCCAGCAGTTTAGGGGTGGGAGGGTCGTTCTACGAGCAGTACTTC. Translation gives CASSLGVGGSFYEQYF.

V usage is TRBV7-2 and J usage is TRBJ2-2; 7 bases map to TRBD1. The CDR3 contains 14 residues. The ends lost 4 bases at V and 6 bases at J; junction bases unmatched: 5. The germline CDR1 and CDR2 sequences are SGHTA and FQGNSA. The CDR3, as DNA: TGTGCCAGCAGCTACCAGGGGGTCTCCGGGGAGCTGTTTTTT. It yields the protein CASSYQGVSGELFF.

The V gene is TRBV7-2, the J gene TRBJ1-5; D perhaps matches TRBD1 (5 bases). This CDR3 is built from 15 residues. V lost 5 bases and J 3 bases, leaving 14 bases between the germline ends. CDR1 is SGHTA and CDR2 is FQGNSA in the germline V gene. The CDR3 spells CASSVRDAYNQPQHF. The CDR3 nucleotides read TGTGCCAGCAGCGTGAGGGACGCATACAATCAGCCCCAGCATTTT.

Regarding this clonotype: This may come from a read error, since a much larger clone is one base off. The CDR3 DNA reads TGTGCCAGCAGCCGAGCGTATCACACCGGGGAGCTGTTTTTT. This encodes CASSRAYHTGELFF. The chain employs TRBV4-2 and TRBJ2-2; D gene unclear. The germline gives CDR1 LGHNA, CDR2 YNFKEQ. This CDR3 contains 14 residues. The germline V and J ends were trimmed by 4 bases and 3 bases, with 9 bases remaining between them.

The sample holds many counts of this clonotype. V is TRBV5-6 and J is TRBJ1-2, with 7 nucleotides matching TRBD1. Germline CDR1 is SGHDT and CDR2 is YYEEEE. With 4 bases clipped from V and 8 bases from J, the junction kept 8 bases outside the gene matches. The CDR3 has 13 amino acids. This CDR3 reads CASSRYRGLGYTF. CDR3 sequence (DNA): TGTGCCAGCAGCCGCTACAGGGGACTCGGCTACACCTTC.

V is TRBV7-9 and J is TRBJ1-2; D unclear. Germline CDR1 SEHNR, CDR2 FQNEAQ (reference sequence). Trimming cost V 5 bases and J 2 bases, with 15 bases left between them. This CDR3 spans 15 amino acids. The CDR3 bases are TGTGCCAGCAGCCCCCGGGGAGGAGTAAACTATGGCTACACCTTC. As protein: CASSPRGGVNYGYTF. The full variable domain, rest sourced from reference TRBV7-9 and TRBJ1-2, is DTGVSQNPRHKITKRGQNVTFRCDPISEHNRLYWYRQTLGQGPEFLTYFQNEAQLEKSRLLSDRFSAERPKGSFSTLEIQRTEQGDSAMYLCASSPRGGVNYGYTFGSGTRLTVV.

This sequence joins TRBV20-1 and TRBJ2-7; D may be TRBD2 (6 bases). Germline V gene data show CDR1 as DFQATT and CDR2 as SNEGSKA (reference sequence). V lost 4 bases to trimming and J lost 4 bases, with 11 bases between them. CDR3 length: 12 residues. CDR3 sequence: CSAKVGGYEQYF. In DNA form, the CDR3 reads TGCAGTGCTAAGGTCGGGGGTTACGAGCAGTACTTC.

This clonotype was counted ten times or more. V is TRBV29-1 and J is TRBJ1-3; TRBD1 is a possible D gene (5 bases). The V gene's germline CDR1 is SQVTM and CDR2 ANQGSEA. Trimming left V 4 bases short and J 8 bases short, with 18 bases between. The CDR3 is 14 residues long. CDR3 protein: CSVVGGNYGYTIYF. The CDR3 DNA is TGCAGCGTTGTCGGGGGGAACTATGGCTACACCATATATTTT.

The gene calls are TRBV15 and TRBJ2-7; a weak D match, TRBD1 (5 bases). The CDR3 covers 12 residues. Germline CDR1 reads LNHNV; CDR2 reads YYDKDF (reference sequence). V dropped 3 bases and J dropped 9 bases, with 12 bases sitting between them. CDR3 sequence (DNA): TGTGCCACCAGCAGGGAATGGGGCGGGCAGTACTTC. Its translation: CATSREWGGQYF.

This chain connects TRBV29-1 to TRBJ2-2; 8 nucleotides line up with TRBD1. The V gene end was trimmed by 8 bases and the J gene end by 3 bases; junction bases not matched to a gene: 11. The CDR3 is 15 residues long. Germline V gene data show CDR1 as SQVTM and CDR2 as ANQGSEA. CDR3 DNA: TGCAGCAGGACCCGGGACAGGCGTGACACCGGGGAGCTGTTTTTT. It specifies CSRTRDRRDTGELFF.

The sample holds many counts of this clonotype. The rearrangement links TRBV12-3 or TRBV12-4 to TRBJ2-7; no definite D call. V lost 6 bases to trimming and J lost 3 bases, with 15 bases between them. This CDR3 region has 14 residues. CDR3: CASSSRHTGYEQYF. Written as DNA, the CDR3 is TGTGCCAGCAGCTCGCGACACACGGGCTACGAGCAGTACTTC.

Concerning this clonotype: A single base separates this from a much larger clone, so it may be a read error. The CDR3 DNA is TGCAGTGCTAACCGGGACTGGCCCTACGAGCAGTACTTC. Residues: CSANRDWPYEQYF. The V gene is TRBV20-1, the J gene TRBJ2-7; tentative D call: TRBD2 (6 bases). V dropped 4 bases and J dropped 2 bases, with 12 bases sitting between them. The CDR3 runs 13 residues. Germline V gene lookup returns CDR1 DFQATT and CDR2 SNEGSKA (reference sequence).

Points on this clonotype: This sequence may be a read error, since a much larger clone differs from it by one base. The chain uses TRBV20-1 and TRBJ2-2; TRBD1 agrees at 10 bases. Germline assignment: CDR1 DFQATT and CDR2 SNEGSKA (reference sequence). The V and J ends lost 4 bases and 0 bases, in that order; junction bases with no gene match: 2. The CDR3 extends over 15 amino acids. This CDR3 is CSATGQGANTGELFF. CDR3 nucleotide sequence: TGCAGTGCTACTGGACAGGGGGCGAACACCGGGGAGCTGTTTTTT.

V gene TRBV29-1 combines with J gene TRBJ2-7; D perhaps matches TRBD1 (6 bases). The CDR3 totals 14 residues. Germline assignment: CDR1 SQVTM and CDR2 ANQGSEA. V lost 0 bases, J lost 7 bases, and 16 bases lay in between. CDR3 nucleotide sequence: TGCAGCGTTGAAGATTTGGGCAGGGGAAATGAGCAGTACTTC. This sequence encodes CSVEDLGRGNEQYF.

The chain recombines TRBV12-3 or TRBV12-4 with TRBJ1-4, with D possibly being TRBD1 (5 bases). Trimming shortened V by 4 bases and J by 3 bases, and 12 bases separated the two germline ends. This CDR3 is 15 amino acids long. The CDR3: CASSSPGMANEKLFF. CDR3 coding DNA: TGTGCCAGCAGTTCCCCAGGGATGGCTAATGAAAAACTGTTTTTT.

This clonotype was observed at least ten times. CDR3 bases: TGCAGTGCTAGAGAGGGGGGCAGGGGGAGAGGGAGCAATCAGCCCCAGCATTTT. Protein: CSAREGGRGRGSNQPQHF. The chain carries TRBV20-1 and TRBJ1-5; 7 nucleotides line up with TRBD1. CDR1 DFQATT and CDR2 SNEGSKA come from the germline V gene (reference sequence). The CDR3 spans 18 residues. J lost 1 base, V lost 0 bases, and 12 bases had no gene match.

This clonotype was seen once. J is TRBJ2-5 and V is TRBV29-1, with D possibly matching TRBD1 (5 bases). There are 12 residues in the CDR3. Per the germline V gene, CDR1 is SQVTM and CDR2 is ANQGSEA. V lost 3 bases and J lost 5, with 10 bases in between. The CDR3 is CSVESGAETQYF. CDR3 sequence (DNA): TGCAGCGTTGAGTCTGGGGCTGAGACCCAGTACTTC.

There are many counts of this clonotype. This chain uses TRBV29-1 with TRBJ1-2, with D possibly matching TRBD1 (6 bases). The CDR3 has 13 amino acids. From germline, CDR1 is SQVTM and CDR2 ANQGSEA. V shed 6 bases and J shed 0 bases, with 11 bases lying between them. The DNA for the CDR3 is TGCAGCGTCCGGAGGACAGCTAACTATGGCTACACCTTC. Translation gives CSVRRTANYGYTF.

The chain employs TRBV2 and TRBJ2-7; D not resolved. Trimming took off 8 bases at V and 3 bases at J, with 11 bases between the two ends. Germline CDR1 and CDR2: SNHLY and FYNNEI. The CDR3 loop spans 12 amino acids. The DNA of the CDR3 is TGTGCCAGCCAATCAGGCATCTACGAGCAGTACTTC. It is translated as CASQSGIYEQYF.

The table lists this clonotype with a few counts. The J gene is TRBJ2-7, the V gene TRBV6-6; D is ambiguous. V shed 8 bases and J shed 4 bases, with 12 bases lying between them. Germline values: CDR1 MNHNY, CDR2 SVGAGI (reference sequence). The CDR3 has 12 residues. CDR3 region: CASGNRWYEQYF. The CDR3 nucleotides read TGTGCCAGCGGGAATAGGTGGTACGAGCAGTACTTC.

This clonotype was observed a few times. This chain links TRBV2 with TRBJ1-6, with a tentative D call TRBD1 (6 bases). Germline loops: CDR1 SNHLY, CDR2 FYNNEI. The CDR3 has 14 amino acids. Trimming stripped 10 bases from V and 9 bases from J, with 19 bases between. The CDR3 DNA reads TGTGCCACCGAAGGAGGGGACAAAAGTTCACCCCTCCACTTT. Residues: CATEGGDKSSPLHF.